The clone carrying this TCR beta chain occurred once. The antigen remains undetermined. This specimen belongs to a study of T cells in tuberculosis. The study, taken as a whole, reports: GMM-specific TCRs were nearer to active tuberculosis alpha repertoires, suggesting expansion.

TCRdb's table, derived via immunoSEQ multiplex PCR, lists solely in-frame clones and lacks some. This sample has 25,000 to 35,000 clones, with less than 97% found just once. V lost 1 base to trimming and J lost 2 bases, with 12 bases between them. The CDR3 consists of 15 residues. Germline V gene data show CDR1 as SGHVS and CDR2 as FNYEAQ. Latent tuberculosis screening used tuberculin skin test and IGRA at entry. Sequenced input: PBMCs. The receptor comes from a donor aged 5-35 years with latent tuberculosis or without tuberculosis infection. V and J are TRBV7-6 and TRBJ2-7, with TRBD2 as a possible D gene (5 bases). The CDR3 DNA reads TGTGCCAGCAGCTTAGTTAGGACTGGGACCTACGAGCAGTACTTC. The encoded protein is CASSLVRTGTYEQYF.